A selection of T cell receptor beta chains follows, all from one sample in a study of blood T cell repertoires in COVID-19. The method was immunoSEQ multiplex PCR; TCRdb's version includes in-frame clones alone and lacks a portion of them. The table has hundreds of thousands of clones, around 89% seen once; the top ten hold roughly 4.3%. The specimen was peripheral blood. The source is a young woman with acute or convalescent COVID-19. CDR3s include the opening cysteine and the closing phenylalanine or tryptophan. D genes are given only for firm matches. Some rows have no size entry. The others give once, few or many, or a class for an expanded clone.

TGTGCCAGCTCAGAGACAGTGTACGAGCAGTACTTC	CASSETVYEQYF	TRBV18	.	TRBJ2-7	.
TGTGCCACCAGCAGGGGGGGACAGGGCCCCTACGAGCAGTACTTC	CATSRGGQGPYEQYF	TRBV15	TRBD1	TRBJ2-7	.
TGCGCCAGCAGCCAGGTAACTTCTAATGAGCAGTTCTTC	CASSQVTSNEQFF	TRBV4-3	.	TRBJ2-1	.
TGTGCCAGCAGCCAGACAGGGGTCGAAAAACTGTTTTTT	CASSQTGVEKLFF	TRBV6-2/TRBV6-3	TRBD1	TRBJ1-4	.
TGCAGCGTTGAATCCGCGGGGGGCGGCAAATACGAGCAGTACTTC	CSVESAGGGKYEQYF	TRBV29-1	TRBD2	TRBJ2-7	.
TGTGCCACCAGTGACTTTACTCGCGACAGGGGGGGCACCGGGGAGCTGTTTTTT	CATSDFTRDRGGTGELFF	TRBV24-1	TRBD1	TRBJ2-2	.
TGTGCCAGCACTAGCGGGGGGGAAGATACGCAGTATTTT	CASTSGGEDTQYF	TRBV12-3/TRBV12-4	TRBD2	TRBJ2-3	.
TGTGCCAGTAGCACACAGGGGGGCGGGGAGCTGTTTTTT	CASSTQGGGELFF	TRBV19	TRBD1	TRBJ2-2	few
TGTGCCAGCTCTAGTCGGACAGGGGGCATCACTGAAGCTTTCTTT	CASSSRTGGITEAFF	TRBV6-5	TRBD1	TRBJ1-1	.
TGCGCCAGCAGCTTAGGACAGTTACGCTCCTACAATGAGCAGTTCTTC	CASSLGQLRSYNEQFF	TRBV5-1	.	TRBJ2-1	.
TGCGCCAGCAGCCAAGATGCAGGGATGAGAAAGATCTGGTACGAGCAGTACTTC	CASSQDAGMRKIWYEQYF	TRBV4-1	.	TRBJ2-7	.
TGTGCCACCGCAGACCCAAATACGGGCTCTGGAAACACCATATATTTT	CATADPNTGSGNTIYF	TRBV7-6	.	TRBJ1-3	few
TGTGCCAGTAGTATCGCTAGGTACTACAATGAGCAGTTCTTC	CASSIARYYNEQFF	TRBV19	.	TRBJ2-1	.
TGCGCCAGCAGCTTGGGACAACCCATACCCTACAATGAGCAGTTCTTC	CASSLGQPIPYNEQFF	TRBV5-1	.	TRBJ2-1	.
TGTGCCAGCAGCTTTAGCGGGGGGGCCAACGAGCAGTACTTC	CASSFSGGANEQYF	TRBV7-2	TRBD2	TRBJ2-7	.
TGTGCCAGCAGTGCGTCAATTCCGGGTCTAACCTCCTATAATTCACCCCTCCACTTT	CASSASIPGLTSYNSPLHF	TRBV6-1	.	TRBJ1-6	many
TGTGCCAGCTCACCATCCGTTGAGACCCAGTACTTC	CASSPSVETQYF	TRBV18	.	TRBJ2-5	.
TGTGCCAGCAGCAATTCGAACACTGAAGCTTTCTTT	CASSNSNTEAFF	TRBV12-3/TRBV12-4	.	TRBJ1-1	.
TGTGCCAGTGACAGGGGGCTTAATCAGCCCCAGCATTTT	CASDRGLNQPQHF	TRBV19	TRBD1	TRBJ1-5	.
TGTGCCTGGAGTGTACGCGGAGGGAGCGATGAGCAGTTCTTC	CAWSVRGGSDEQFF	TRBV30	.	TRBJ2-1	.
TGTGCCAGCAGACCGGACAGGGGAAGCTATGGCTACACCTTC	CASRPDRGSYGYTF	TRBV2	TRBD1	TRBJ1-2	.
TGTGCCAGCGGACAGGTCAACGGCAATTCACCCCTCCACTTT	CASGQVNGNSPLHF	TRBV28	TRBD1	TRBJ1-6	.
TGTGCCAGCAGTCTCGGGGGGGCGAGCGGATCCTACGAGCAGTACTTC	CASSLGGASGSYEQYF	TRBV5-4	TRBD2	TRBJ2-7	once
TGTGCCAGCAGTTTAGCGGGGAGAGTCTACGAGCAGTACTTC	CASSLAGRVYEQYF	TRBV6-2/TRBV6-3	TRBD2	TRBJ2-7	.
TGTGCCAGCAGTTTTACAGGGCTTCACTATGGCTACACCTTC	CASSFTGLHYGYTF	TRBV27	.	TRBJ1-2	.
TGTGCCAGTAGTGTTACAGGGAATGAGCAGTTCTTC	CASSVTGNEQFF	TRBV19	.	TRBJ2-1	.
TGTGCCAGCAGTGCCAGGGGGAGCTCCTACAATGAGCAGTTCTTC	CASSARGSSYNEQFF	TRBV27	TRBD1	TRBJ2-1	.
TGTGCCAGCAGCCGGACAGGGGCGAACACCGGGGAGCTGTTTTTT	CASSRTGANTGELFF	TRBV11-3	TRBD1	TRBJ2-2	.
TGTGCCAGCAGCCAAGGGACAGATTCACCCCTCCACTTT	CASSQGTDSPLHF	TRBV3-1/TRBV3-2	.	TRBJ1-6	.
TGTGCCAGCAGCTTGGCGGGGCTCGAGCAGTACTTC	CASSLAGLEQYF	TRBV11-2	.	TRBJ2-7	.
TGTGCCAGCAGTGCCAGGGGTGAGAATTCACCCCTCCACTTT	CASSARGENSPLHF	TRBV2	.	TRBJ1-6	.
TGCGCCAGCAGTGAAACAAACCCGAACATTCAGTACTTC	CASSETNPNIQYF	TRBV10-2	.	TRBJ2-4	.
TGCGCCAGCAGCTTGTCATGGACACCTACGGATACCTACGAGCAGTACTTC	CASSLSWTPTDTYEQYF	TRBV5-1	.	TRBJ2-7	.
TGTGCCAGCAGCTTGGCCGACAGGGTAGTCCACAATGAGCAGTTCTTC	CASSLADRVVHNEQFF	TRBV5-6	TRBD1	TRBJ2-1	.
TGTGCCAGCAGCGCTTTTGGAACAGGGGGGAACACTGAAGCTTTCTTT	CASSAFGTGGNTEAFF	TRBV9	TRBD1	TRBJ1-1	once
TGTGCCAGCAGTTTCCCCGTAACAGGAATGAACACTGAAGCTTTCTTT	CASSFPVTGMNTEAFF	TRBV28	.	TRBJ1-1	.
TGTGCCAGCAGTCACGGACAGGGGGCCAATGGCTACACCTTC	CASSHGQGANGYTF	TRBV6-6	TRBD1	TRBJ1-2	.
TGCGCCAGCAGCGGGGACAGGGCCAATGAGCAGTTCTTC	CASSGDRANEQFF	TRBV5-1	TRBD1	TRBJ2-1	.
TGTGCCTCTCGCTCGGGGCAGGGGATCACCTCACCCCTCCACTTT	CASRSGQGITSPLHF	TRBV30	.	TRBJ1-6	.
TGTGCCAGCACCCCCTTGACGGGGGAAGCCTACGAGCAGTACTTC	CASTPLTGEAYEQYF	TRBV6-5	.	TRBJ2-7	.
TGTGCCATACGGGGACAGCCACAAGAGACCCAGTACTTC	CAIRGQPQETQYF	TRBV6-5	TRBD1	TRBJ2-5	.
TGTGCCAGCACCATGACAGGGGGAGAGACCCAGTACTTC	CASTMTGGETQYF	TRBV13	TRBD1	TRBJ2-5	.
TGTGCCAGCAGCCCCGGGGACAGATACTATGGCTACACCTTC	CASSPGDRYYGYTF	TRBV28	TRBD1	TRBJ1-2	.